This TCR beta chain stems from a study of radiotherapy plus CTLA-4 blockade in lung cancer (dated 2018 in TCRdb). A note on the overall study: Objective responses were observed in 18% of enrolled patients, and disease control was achieved in approximately 32%.

This clone has a handful of counts. The target of this receptor is not known. Per-base qualities were not stored, and no clone one base away is much larger. In this study, focal radiation therapy paired with CTLA-4 blockade (ipilimumab) was tested in patients who had chemo-refractory metastatic non-small-cell lung cancer. The CDR3 numbers 16 residues from cysteine through phenylalanine. Of all the DNA, just the CDR3 is kept, 48 bases in frame from base 1. CDR1 is given as SEHNR and CDR2 as FQNEAQ, both from the germline V gene (reference sequence). Germline trimming amounts to 5 bases on V and 8 bases on J, with 11 as the count of junction bases outside the gene matches. The library was produced with the immunoSEQ multiplex PCR assay. TCRdb stores this immuneACCESS table with in-frame sequences only. Part of the clones is absent; in the studies checked, under half of the shortfall reflects unresolved V genes, and no reason is known for the rest. Across this sample there are 84,000 or so clones, with about four fifths seen only once. Just over 14% of the sample belongs to the ten largest clones.

The research as a whole found: After treatment with radiotherapy and ipilimumab, TCR clones that originated in tumors expanded in peripheral blood. Early dynamic changes in blood T cell clones, together with increased serum interferon-beta after radiation, were reported as the strongest predictors of response.

This specimen consisted of peripheral blood, obtained from a patient treated with radiotherapy plus ipilimumab. The TCR was taken from a human donor with non-small cell lung cancer that progressed on radiotherapy plus ipilimumab. The chain is assembled from TRBV7-9 and TRBJ1-4, and 10 junction bases match TRBD1. CDR3 loop: CASSDTRTGGYEKLFF. The DNA reads TGTGCCAGCAGCGACACTCGGACAGGGGGATACGAAAAACTGTTTTTT.